A selection of T cell receptor beta chains follows, all from one sample in a study of regulatory T cells in long-lasting Graves disease. TCRdb processed the multiplex PCR reads anew with MiXCR; each CDR3 protein has one entry. The table lists roughly 500,000 distinct CDR3 sequences, roughly 22% of them singletons. The source was peripheral blood mononuclear cells (PBMCs), collected when the disease was refractory, from a patient treated with antithyroid drugs. Every receptor here comes from a female donor with Graves disease. Both conserved end residues are part of each CDR3. A D gene is named only where the DNA matches it firmly. Clone size is stated in some rows and not others, as once, few, many or a class when expanded.

d_gene | abundance | j_gene | v_gene | CDR3aa | CDR3nt
. | many | TRBJ1-5 | TRBV6-1 | CASSERGRANQPQHF | TGTGCCAGCAGTGAACGAGGCCGGGCCAATCAGCCCCAGCATTTT
TRBD1 | many | TRBJ1-5 | TRBV7-8 | CASSSDRGRQPQHF | TGTGCCAGCAGCTCGGACAGGGGGCGTCAGCCCCAGCATTTT
. | . | TRBJ2-7 | TRBV5-1 | CASSLSQWAYEQYF | TGCGCCAGCAGCCTGTCCCAATGGGCCTACGAGCAGTACTTC
. | many | TRBJ2-7 | TRBV7-3 | CASRENYPSSYEQYF | TGTGCCAGCAGGGAGAACTACCCGAGCTCCTACGAGCAGTACTTC
TRBD1 | many | TRBJ2-5 | TRBV6-1 | CASSEVPGTGRGTQYF | TGTGCCAGCAGTGAAGTTCCCGGGACAGGAAGAGGGACCCAGTACTTC
TRBD1 | . | TRBJ2-7 | TRBV9 | CASSVVGTGFYEQYF | TGTGCCAGCAGCGTAGTAGGGACAGGATTCTACGAGCAGTACTTC
. | many | TRBJ1-4 | TRBV2 | CASSELQANEKLFF | TGTGCCAGCAGTGAACTACAGGCTAATGAAAAACTGTTTTTT
. | . | TRBJ2-3 | TRBV5-5 | CASSYTYTDTQYF | TGTGCCAGCAGCTATACCTACACAGATACGCAGTATTTT
. | few | TRBJ1-2 | TRBV19 | CASTPAATNGYTF | TGTGCCAGTACCCCGGCAGCAACTAATGGCTACACCTTC
. | . | TRBJ1-2 | TRBV9 | CASSGLIGGRRNYGYTF | TGTGCCAGCAGCGGCCTTATAGGGGGAAGAAGGAACTATGGCTACACCTTC
. | . | TRBJ2-2 | TRBV7-9 | CASSLTASGTGELFF | TGTGCCAGCAGCTTAACAGCGTCTGGGACCGGGGAGCTGTTTTTT
TRBD1 | few | TRBJ2-2 | TRBV6-1 | CASTSTGVNTGELFF | TGTGCCAGCACCTCGACAGGGGTCAACACCGGGGAGCTGTTTTTT
. | many | TRBJ1-2 | TRBV28 | CASSVPQANYGYTF | TGTGCCAGCAGCGTGCCACAGGCTAACTATGGCTACACCTTC
. | few | TRBJ1-3 | TRBV19 | CASSATGTPSGNTIYF | TGTGCCAGTAGTGCTACCGGGACACCCTCTGGAAACACCATATATTTT
TRBD1 | . | TRBJ2-5 | TRBV19 | CASNGGDRGRETRYF | TGTGCCAGTAATGGGGGAGACAGGGGCAGGGAGACCCGGTACTTC
. | . | TRBJ1-2 | TRBV11-2 | CASSFERVGEVGYTF | TGTGCCAGCAGCTTCGAGCGGGTGGGGGAGGTTGGCTACACCTTC
. | many | TRBJ1-6 | TRBV3-1 | CASSAESNSPLHF | TGTGCCAGCAGCGCCGAGTCGAATTCACCCCTCCACTTT
. | few | TRBJ1-2 | TRBV6-1 | CASSGRRNFKGYTF | TGTGCCAGCAGTGGTCGAAGGAATTTTAAGGGCTACACCTTC
. | many | TRBJ1-5 | TRBV12-3/TRBV12-4 | CASSSFNQPQHF | TGTGCCAGCAGTTCCTTTAATCAGCCCCAGCATTTT
. | many | TRBJ2-7 | TRBV10-3 | CAISAEYYEQYF | TGTGCCATCAGTGCAGAATACTACGAGCAGTACTTC
. | few | TRBJ1-1 | TRBV7-2 | CASSLGGLGTEAFF | TGTGCCAGCAGCTTAGGAGGGCTGGGCACTGAAGCTTTCTTT
. | many | TRBJ1-6 | TRBV28 | CASSWGDFATVSPLHF | TGTGCCAGCAGTTGGGGGGACTTTGCCACGGTTTCACCCCTCCACTTT
. | many | TRBJ2-7 | TRBV7-2 | CASSFLGGNRYEQYF | TGTGCCAGCAGCTTTCTAGGGGGGAACCGCTACGAGCAGTACTTC
TRBD2 | many | TRBJ2-5 | TRBV6-2/TRBV6-3 | CASSGLEYLLETQYF | TGTGCCAGCAGTGGACTAGAGTATTTGTTGGAGACCCAGTACTTC
. | few | TRBJ1-1 | TRBV20-1 | CSARRGGETEAFF | TGCAGTGCTAGAAGGGGGGGGGAAACTGAAGCTTTCTTT
TRBD1 | . | TRBJ1-1 | TRBV25-1 | CASSEGGGGQGRTEAFF | TGTGCCAGCAGTGAAGGAGGGGGCGGACAGGGGCGAACTGAAGCTTTCTTT
. | few | TRBJ1-4 | TRBV6-5 | CASSYSMAGNEKLFF | TGTGCCAGCAGTTACTCGATGGCTGGAAATGAAAAACTGTTTTTT
TRBD2 | . | TRBJ2-1 | TRBV7-2 | CASSLASSGGLGLF | TGTGCCAGCAGCTTAGCCTCTAGCGGGGGTCTAGGGCTCTTC
. | . | TRBJ1-5 | TRBV3-1 | CASSQDLGTNQPQHF | TGTGCCAGCAGCCAAGATCTGGGTACTAATCAGCCCCAGCATTTT
. | . | TRBJ2-7 | TRBV19 | CASSILGEPAYEQYF | TGTGCCAGTAGTATTCTGGGGGAGCCCGCCTACGAGCAGTACTTC
. | . | TRBJ1-2 | TRBV30 | CAWSGGGYGYTF | TGTGCCTGGAGCGGGGGCGGCTATGGCTACACCTTC
. | many | TRBJ1-4 | TRBV10-3 | CAISDGRTNVATNEKLFF | TGTGCCATCAGTGACGGGCGTACCAACGTGGCAACTAATGAAAAACTGTTTTTT
. | . | TRBJ1-4 | TRBV20-1 | CSAGGTPTNEKLFF | TGCAGTGCTGGAGGGACACCAACTAATGAAAAACTGTTTTTT
. | . | TRBJ1-5 | TRBV6-1 | CASLSNGFTGIDQPQHF | TGTGCCAGCCTTAGCAACGGATTTACAGGGATCGACCAGCCCCAGCATTTT
TRBD1 | . | TRBJ2-3 | TRBV20-1 | CSATRRQGADTQYF | TGCAGTGCTACGCGGCGACAGGGGGCTGATACGCAGTATTTT
. | many | TRBJ1-4 | TRBV2 | CASSRGNEKLFF | TGTGCCAGCAGTAGGGGGAATGAAAAACTGTTTTTT